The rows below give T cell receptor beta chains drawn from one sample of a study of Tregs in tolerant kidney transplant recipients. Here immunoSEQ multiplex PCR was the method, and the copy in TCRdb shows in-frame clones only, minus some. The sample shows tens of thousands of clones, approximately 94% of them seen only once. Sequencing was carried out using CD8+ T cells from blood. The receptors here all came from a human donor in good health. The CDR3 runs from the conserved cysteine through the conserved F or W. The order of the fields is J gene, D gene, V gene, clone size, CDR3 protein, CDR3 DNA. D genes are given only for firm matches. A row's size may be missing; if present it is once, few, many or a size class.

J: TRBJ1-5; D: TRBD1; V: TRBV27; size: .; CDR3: CASSLSGTGENQPQHF; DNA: TGTGCCAGCAGTTTATCCGGGACAGGGGAAAATCAGCCCCAGCATTTT
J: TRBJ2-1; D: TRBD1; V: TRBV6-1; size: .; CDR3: CASSELGDRGTNEQFF; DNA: TGTGCCAGCAGTGAATTAGGGGACAGGGGGACGAATGAGCAGTTCTTC
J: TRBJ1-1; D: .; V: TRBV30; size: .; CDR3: CAWSSLGYTEAFF; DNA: TGTGCCTGGAGTTCGCTAGGGTACACTGAAGCTTTCTTT
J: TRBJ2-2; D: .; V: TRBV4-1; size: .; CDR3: CASSPREGGLTGELFF; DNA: TGCGCCAGCAGCCCTAGGGAGGGGGGGCTCACCGGGGAGCTGTTTTTT
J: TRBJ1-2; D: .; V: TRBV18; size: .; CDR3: CASSPPETYGYTF; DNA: TGTGCCAGCTCACCACCCGAAACCTATGGCTACACCTTC
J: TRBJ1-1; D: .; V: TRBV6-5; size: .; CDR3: CASSYSSGSNTEAFF; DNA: TGTGCCAGCAGTTACTCATCAGGGTCGAACACTGAAGCTTTCTTT
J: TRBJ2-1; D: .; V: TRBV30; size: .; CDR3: CAWGDNYNEQFF; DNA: TGTGCCTGGGGGGACAACTACAATGAGCAGTTCTTC
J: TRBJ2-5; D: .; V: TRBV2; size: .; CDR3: CASSETQNQETQYF; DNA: TGTGCCAGCAGTGAAACGCAGAATCAAGAGACCCAGTACTTC
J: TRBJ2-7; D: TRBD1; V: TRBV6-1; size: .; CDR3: CAGAGTDSYEQYF; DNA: TGTGCCGGGGCCGGGACAGACTCCTACGAGCAGTACTTC
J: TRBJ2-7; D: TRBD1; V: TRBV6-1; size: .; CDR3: CASTPGPGQGYEQYF; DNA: TGTGCCAGCACCCCAGGACCGGGACAGGGTTACGAGCAGTACTTC
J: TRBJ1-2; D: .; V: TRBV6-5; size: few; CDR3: CASRHGSYGYTF; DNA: TGTGCCAGCAGGCATGGGAGCTATGGCTACACCTTC
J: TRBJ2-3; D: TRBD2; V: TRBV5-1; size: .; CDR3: CASSFSGRVTDTQYF; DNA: TGCGCCAGCAGCTTCTCGGGGAGGGTCACAGATACGCAGTATTTT
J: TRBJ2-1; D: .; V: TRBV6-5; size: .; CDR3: CASSYGTYNEQFF; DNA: TGTGCCAGCAGTTACGGGACTTACAATGAGCAGTTCTTC
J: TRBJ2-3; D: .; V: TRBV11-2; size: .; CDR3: CASSEWDTQYF; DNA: TGTGCCAGCAGCGAGTGGGATACGCAGTATTTT
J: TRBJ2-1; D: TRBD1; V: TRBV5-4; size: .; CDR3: CASSFQGVDEQFF; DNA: TGTGCCAGCAGCTTCCAGGGGGTCGATGAGCAGTTCTTC
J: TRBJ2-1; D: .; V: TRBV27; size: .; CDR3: CASSLVSRRYNEQFF; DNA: TGTGCCAGCAGTTTAGTTAGTAGGAGATACAATGAGCAGTTCTTC
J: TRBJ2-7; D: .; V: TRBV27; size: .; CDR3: CASSPLGGLGSYEQYF; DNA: TGTGCCAGCAGCCCCCTAGGGGGGTTAGGTTCCTACGAGCAGTACTTC
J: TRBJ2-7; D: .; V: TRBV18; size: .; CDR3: CASSPRSSDTYEQYF; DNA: TGTGCCAGCTCACCCAGGTCCAGCGACACCTACGAGCAGTACTTC